This TCR beta chain was sequenced during a study of technical replicates of blood from a handful of donors. The protocol was immunoSEQ multiplex PCR, while the TCRdb copy is restricted to in-frame clones and leaves out a portion. The profile shows tens of thousands of clones, 90% to 95% of them singletons. The germline V gene has CDR1 LNHDA and CDR2 SQIVND (reference sequence). Trimming took off 3 bases at V and 5 bases at J, with 14 bases between the two ends. CDR3 size: 14 residues. This sequence was found in a human donor in good health. V gene TRBV19 combines with J gene TRBJ2-7; D is possibly TRBD1 (6 bases). Sequencing was carried out using T cells isolated from PBMCs. In DNA form, the CDR3 reads TGTGCCAGTAGTATTCAGGGGCCTCATGACGAGCAGTACTTC. Translating it yields CASSIQGPHDEQYF.